Given below is one TCR beta chain in context. These data belong to a study of T cell changes during pregnancy in multiple sclerosis. TCRdb's copy holds only in-frame clones and misses some; the assay was immunoSEQ multiplex PCR. The repertoire holds approximately 48,000 clones, with about 90% as singletons. From germline, CDR1 is MGHDK and CDR2 SYGVNS. V shed 7 bases and J shed 0 bases, with 9 bases lying between them. The CDR3 is 13 residues long. This chain joins TRBV25-1 and TRBJ1-1, with no clear D. The material sequenced was CD8+ T cells from peripheral blood mononuclear cells, taken after pregnancy. The clonotype originates from a female donor with multiple sclerosis, enrolled in a pregnancy study. This CDR3 is CASTARMNTEAFF. The DNA of the CDR3 is TGTGCCAGCACGGCCAGGATGAACACTGAAGCTTTCTTT.